These 19 T cell receptor beta chains originate from one sample sequenced in a study of T cell responses to AZD1222 COVID-19 vaccine (dated by TCRdb to about 2021). Explained via the paper, the time point label denotes: baseline before first vaccination. Preparation of the library involved the immunoSEQ multiplex PCR assay. Drawn from immuneACCESS, this table holds only the in-frame rearrangements with V and J called that TCRdb kept. Clones are partly lost; checked studies trace under half to an unresolved V gene and leave the rest unexplained. Within this sample are approximately 82,000 clones, with more than 90% of them counted one time only. Around 4.9% of the sample is taken by the ten largest. Sample: peripheral blood, taken on day 0 of AZD1222 vaccination. These receptors all come from an adult in good health.

The V and J genes are TRBV7-2 and TRBJ2-3; no clear D gene. CDR3 size: 16 residues. Looked up from germline, CDR1 is SGHTA and CDR2 is FQGNSA. V was cut by 2 bases and J by 0 bases, with 12 bases left in between. The CDR3: CASSLLGMVSTDTQYF. CDR3 nucleotides: TGTGCCAGCAGCTTATTAGGGATGGTTAGCACAGATACGCAGTATTTT.

The V call is TRBV5-1, the J call TRBJ2-3; TRBD2 is a possible D gene (6 bases). V shed 4 bases and J shed 0 bases, with 15 bases lying between them. CDR3 size: 16 residues. Germline CDR1 SGHRS, CDR2 YFSETQ. The chain's CDR3 is CASSPGDAASTDTQYF. The CDR3 DNA follows: TGCGCCAGCAGCCCGGGGGACGCAGCTAGCACAGATACGCAGTATTTT.

This chain connects TRBV6-2 or TRBV6-3 to TRBJ1-5; D remains ambiguous. Trimming shortened V by 6 bases and J by 11 bases, and 17 bases separated the two germline ends. This CDR3 spans 13 amino acids. Per germline, CDR1 MNHEY and CDR2 SVGEGT. In DNA form, the CDR3 reads TGTGCCAGCAGCCCTTTCCCTCCTGGAGCCCAGCATTTT. Translation: CASSPFPPGAQHF.

The V and J genes are TRBV5-1 and TRBJ1-2; TRBD1 matches 8 bases. CDR3 size: 16 residues. V shed 2 bases, J shed 3 bases, and the junction held 9 bases outside the gene matches. The V gene's germline CDR1 is SGHRS and CDR2 YFSETQ. Here the CDR3 DNA reads TGCGCCAGCAGCTTCTTCTCAGGGGGCGTCGACTATGGCTACACCTTC. Protein: CASSFFSGGVDYGYTF.

J is TRBJ1-1 and V is TRBV3-1 (or the pseudogene TRBV3-2), with a tentative D call TRBD1 (6 bases). The CDR3 has 14 residues. Deletions cut 3 bases from V and 6 bases from J, with 14 bases between. From germline, CDR1 is LGHDT and CDR2 YNNKEL (reference sequence). The chain's CDR3 is CASSQGGGSAEAFF. In DNA form, the CDR3 reads TGTGCCAGCAGCCAGGGAGGGGGAAGCGCTGAAGCTTTCTTT.

This clone has only a few counts. V usage is TRBV28 and J usage is TRBJ1-5, with 7 bases fitting TRBD1. Germline CDR1 and CDR2: MDHEN and SYDVKM. The length of the CDR3 is 15 residues. J gave up 0 bases and V 6 bases, and 5 bases lay outside the gene matches. The CDR3 nucleotides are TGTGCCAGCAGAGCCAGGGGGTATAGCAATCAGCCCCAGCATTTT. It is translated as CASRARGYSNQPQHF.

The rearrangement links TRBV5-1 to TRBJ2-1; D is possibly TRBD2 (5 bases). V was pared by 5 bases and J by 5 bases, with 14 bases between. In germline, CDR1 is SGHRS, CDR2 YFSETQ. The CDR3 is 14 residues long. The CDR3 here is CASRWTEGHNEQFF. In DNA, the CDR3 is TGCGCCAGCAGATGGACTGAAGGGCACAATGAGCAGTTCTTC.

This clone is classed as medium-sized. V gene TRBV6-6 combines with J gene TRBJ1-1, with a tentative D call TRBD1 (6 bases). Germline V gives CDR1 MNHNY, CDR2 SVGAGI (reference sequence). Trimming removed 2 bases from V and 4 bases from J, with 17 bases in between. The CDR3 is 16 amino acids. CDR3 coding DNA: TGTGCCAGCAGTTACGGGGTCGCCAGGGGTAGCACTGAAGCTTTCTTT. Residues: CASSYGVARGSTEAFF.

The chain uses TRBV7-2 and TRBJ2-5; D is perhaps TRBD2 (5 bases). The germline CDR1 and CDR2 sequences are SGHTA and FQGNSA. V was shortened by 0 bases and J by 11 bases, with 19 bases between the two germline ends. CDR3 length equals 15 residues. For the CDR3, the DNA is TGTGCCAGCAGCTTAGCGCCGTGGGAGAGGTGGATTCAGTACTTC. Translated, it gives CASSLAPWERWIQYF.

J is TRBJ2-3 and V is TRBV6-5; D ambiguous. Germline assignment: CDR1 MNHEY and CDR2 SVGAGI. The CDR3 length is 12 residues. The V and J ends lost 5 bases and 6 bases respectively, with 9 bases between them. The CDR3 loop reads CASSPKGDTQYF. Written as DNA, the CDR3 is TGTGCCAGCAGTCCTAAAGGCGATACGCAGTATTTT.

The chain has TRBV6-5 and TRBJ2-1, with 9 bases matching TRBD2. CDR3 size: 16 residues. After removal of 2 bases from V and 7 bases from J, the junction contained 9 bases not matched to a gene. Germline loops: CDR1 MNHEY, CDR2 SVGAGI. In DNA form, the CDR3 reads TGTGCCAGCAGTTACACAGGAGGTGGACTAGCGAATGAGCAGTTCTTC. Amino acid sequence: CASSYTGGGLANEQFF.

The chain has TRBV29-1 and TRBJ1-3, with 7 bases identical to TRBD1. CDR1 SQVTM and CDR2 ANQGSEA come from the germline V gene. V was clipped by 7 bases and J by 0 bases; unmatched bases: 9. This CDR3 spans 15 amino acids. CDR3 region: CSARQGRSSGNTIYF. CDR3 nucleotide sequence: TGCAGCGCCCGACAGGGCCGTAGCTCTGGAAACACCATATATTTT. The whole variable domain, filled in from reference TRBV29-1 and TRBJ1-3, reads SAVISQKPSRDICQRGTSLTIQCQVDSQVTMMFWYRQQPGQSLTLIATANQGSEATYESGFVIDKFPISRPNLTFSTLTVSNMSPEDSSIYLCSARQGRSSGNTIYFGEGSWLTVV.

The rearrangement joins TRBV7-2 to TRBJ1-2; possible D gene TRBD1, 6 bases. This CDR3 spans 14 amino acids. Germline V gives CDR1 SGHTA, CDR2 FQGNSA. V dropped 5 bases and J dropped 4 bases, with 14 bases sitting between them. The CDR3 sequence: CASSEGAGVYGYTF. The CDR3 DNA is TGTGCCAGCAGCGAAGGGGCAGGGGTCTATGGCTACACCTTC. Combining the CDR3 with reference TRBV7-2 and TRBJ1-2 gives the whole variable domain GAGVSQSPSNKVTEKGKDVELRCDPISGHTALYWYRQSLGQGLEFLIYFQGNSAPDKSGLPSDRFSAERTGGSVSTLTIQRTQQEDSAVYLCASSEGAGVYGYTFGSGTRLTVV.

The chain joins TRBV6-5 to TRBJ1-1; D is possibly TRBD1 (5 bases). Per the germline V gene, CDR1 is MNHEY and CDR2 is SVGAGI. The CDR3 has 15 residues. Trimming took off 3 bases at V and 5 bases at J, with 16 bases between the two ends. As DNA, the CDR3 is TGTGCCAGCAGTTATACAGGACTGCCCTGGACTGAAGCTTTCTTT. As protein: CASSYTGLPWTEAFF.

V gene TRBV5-4 combines with J gene TRBJ2-3; D remains ambiguous. CDR1 and CDR2 from the germline V gene are SGHNT and YYREEE (reference sequence). The CDR3 has 11 residues. Trimming pared 6 bases from V and 5 bases from J, leaving 7 bases between. CDR3 in DNA: TGTGCCAGCAAGTTGGGAGATACGCAGTATTTT. Its protein product is CASKLGDTQYF.

The chain uses TRBV24-1 and TRBJ2-3; 8 bases agree with TRBD1. The CDR3 contains 14 residues. Germline V gene lookup returns CDR1 KGHDR and CDR2 SFDVKD. The trim removed 4 bases at V and 9 bases at J, leaving 8 bases unmatched. DNA for the CDR3: TGTGCCACCAGTGACCCTCACAGGGGGAAGACGCAGTATTTT. Its protein is CATSDPHRGKTQYF.

This chain links TRBV28 with TRBJ1-5; maybe TRBD1 (6 bases). CDR1 is MDHEN, CDR2 SYDVKM, per germline. The CDR3 has 18 amino acids. Trimming removed 7 bases from V and 0 bases from J, with 22 bases in between. CDR3 in amino acids: CASTPGAGINYSNQPQHF. The CDR3 DNA is TGTGCCAGCACCCCAGGGGCAGGCATCAATTATAGCAATCAGCCCCAGCATTTT.

The chain links TRBV4-3 to TRBJ2-7; a possible D gene is TRBD1 (5 bases). The V gene lost 1 base and the J gene lost 1 base, with 11 bases spanning the gap. The CDR3 runs 15 residues. Per germline, CDR1 LGHNA and CDR2 YSLEER. CDR3 nucleotide sequence: TGCGCCAGCAGCCAAGGACCTGGACAATCCTACGAGCAGTACTTC. Its protein is CASSQGPGQSYEQYF.

The chain combines TRBV28 with TRBJ2-7; D is undetermined. This CDR3 comprises 13 residues. Germline CDR1 MDHEN, CDR2 SYDVKM. The V gene lost 7 bases and the J gene lost 1 base, with 11 bases spanning the gap. The CDR3 coding sequence is TGTGCCAGCAAGTTCCCAGGTTCCTACGAGCAGTACTTC. Its translation: CASKFPGSYEQYF.